Each of the 31 T cell receptor beta chains below was sequenced from the same sample in a study of T cells in Graves' hyperthyroidism and ophthalmopathy. TCR beta CDR3 region amplification was performed from RNA transcripts. With the HTBI primer set, the TCR CDR3 went through a first round of RT-PCR. TCRdb analysed the multiplex PCR reads with MiXCR anew, one entry per CDR3 protein. The repertoire consists of roughly 360,000 distinct CDR3 sequences, with around an eighth occurring once and the leading ten covering roughly 20%. Sequencing was carried out using blood. The receptors were sampled from a man younger than 40 with Graves' hyperthyroidism that later progressed to Graves' ophthalmopathy.

This clonotype was seen only a few times. The J gene is TRBJ1-2, the V gene TRBV4-1; a weak D match, TRBD1 (6 bases). CDR3 size: 15 residues. V was trimmed by 0 bases and J by 4 bases, leaving 12 bases between them. Germline CDR1 MGHRA, CDR2 YSYEKL. CDR3 coding DNA: TGCGCCAGCAGCCAAGATGGGGGGCGGACCTATGGCTACACCTTC. This encodes CASSQDGGRTYGYTF.

This clonotype was seen at least ten times. The V call is TRBV20-1, the J call TRBJ2-1, with TRBD2 matching over 7 bases. The germline V gene has CDR1 DFQATT and CDR2 SNEGSKA (reference sequence). The CDR3 covers 18 residues. Unmatched junction bases numbered 17, after V lost 6 bases and J lost 0 bases. The CDR3 DNA reads as TGCAGTGCCCCGAACCCGAAAGTAGCGGGTAGCTCCTACAATGAGCAGTTCTTC. Protein: CSAPNPKVAGSSYNEQFF.

There are many counts of this clonotype. The CDR3 is CATSRSRSQTGHLGYEQYF. For the CDR3, the DNA is TGTGCCACCAGCAGATCGAGATCGCAAACAGGGCACCTAGGGTACGAGCAGTACTTC. The chain has TRBV15 and TRBJ2-7; TRBD1 might be the D (6 bases). The germline V gene encodes CDR1 LNHNV and CDR2 YYDKDF (reference sequence). This CDR3 region has 19 residues. V lost 2 bases, J lost 4 bases, and 27 bases lay in between.

The chain joins TRBV4-1 to TRBJ2-3; 7 bases map to TRBD2. The ends lost 3 bases at V and 3 bases at J; junction bases unmatched: 6. This CDR3 has 15 amino acids. Germline V gives CDR1 MGHRA, CDR2 YSYEKL. CDR3 sequence reads: CASSQYTGGTDTQYF. The CDR3 bases are TGCGCCAGCAGCCAGTATACGGGGGGAACAGATACGCAGTATTTT.

This sequence joins TRBV9 and TRBJ1-1, with D unresolved. The CDR3 is 13 residues long. The V gene lost 2 bases and the J gene lost 5 bases, with 10 bases spanning the gap. Germline assignment: CDR1 SGDLS and CDR2 YYNGEE. In DNA form, the CDR3 reads TGTGCCAGCAGCGTCGGTGGGCAGACTGAAGCTTTCTTT. Translated, it gives CASSVGGQTEAFF.

This clonotype was recorded at least ten times. The rearrangement joins TRBV11-2 to TRBJ2-1, with TRBD1 as a possible D gene (6 bases). The V gene lost 2 bases and the J gene lost 0 bases, with 8 bases spanning the gap. The CDR3 loop spans 15 amino acids. Germline CDR1 is SGHAT and CDR2 is FQNNGV. The CDR3 protein is CASSLLGGSYNEQFF. The CDR3 DNA reads as TGTGCCAGCAGCTTACTAGGGGGCTCCTACAATGAGCAGTTCTTC.

The table lists this clonotype with many counts. This sequence joins TRBV7-2 and TRBJ2-3, with a possible D match to TRBD2 (6 bases). The CDR3 is 15 amino acids. Germline CDR1 reads SGHTA; CDR2 reads FQGNSA. V lost 5 bases and J 6 bases, leaving 18 bases between the germline ends. In DNA, the CDR3 is TGTGCCAGCAGCCTCAGGAGGGGCCGAGAGGATACGCAGTATTTT. Its protein product is CASSLRRGREDTQYF.

This clonotype was recorded many times. This chain links TRBV20-1 with TRBJ1-1; D is perhaps TRBD1 (5 bases). Germline V lookup: CDR1 DFQATT, CDR2 SNEGSKA (reference sequence). This CDR3 region has 12 residues. With 7 bases removed from V and 10 bases from J, the gap between germline ends came to 19 bases. CDR3 sequence (DNA): TGCAGTGAACGGAGGGTGGGGCACGGAGCTTTCTTT. It encodes CSERRVGHGAFF.

This clonotype was detected ten times or more. The V call is TRBV7-8, the J call TRBJ2-7, with 9 bases identical to TRBD1. This CDR3 region has 15 residues. Germline V gene sequence: CDR1 SGHVS, CDR2 FQNEAQ. After removal of 5 bases from V and 1 base from J, the junction contained 6 bases not matched to a gene. This CDR3 is CASSPDRGASYEQYF. The CDR3 DNA reads as TGTGCCAGCAGCCCAGACAGGGGGGCTTCCTACGAGCAGTACTTC.

The rearrangement uses TRBV5-4 and TRBJ1-5; a weak D match, TRBD1 (5 bases). The CDR3 covers 15 residues. V was pared by 10 bases and J by 9 bases, with 26 bases between. Per germline, CDR1 SGHNT and CDR2 YYREEE (reference sequence). The CDR3 protein is CAFGHGGVRPGPQHF. The CDR3 DNA reads TGTGCCTTCGGGCACGGAGGGGTGAGGCCAGGGCCCCAGCATTTT.

This clonotype was counted ten times or more. This chain uses TRBV18 with TRBJ2-7; TRBD1 matches at 9 bases. V lost 5 bases and J lost 4; bases outside the gene matches: 6. This CDR3 spans 14 amino acids. Per germline, CDR1 KGHSH and CDR2 LQKENI. CDR3 DNA: TGTGCCAGCTCATCTGGACAGGGGCATTACGAGCAGTACTTC. Amino acid sequence: CASSSGQGHYEQYF.

This clonotype was seen a handful of times. The V gene is TRBV7-9, the J gene TRBJ1-5; 8 bases align to TRBD1. V was pared by 1 base and J by 2 bases, with 7 bases of the junction left unmatched. The germline V gene has CDR1 SEHNR and CDR2 FQNEAQ (reference sequence). The CDR3 spans 17 residues. The CDR3 reads CASSLGDRGGGNQPQHF. CDR3 DNA: TGTGCCAGCAGCTTAGGAGACAGGGGCGGAGGCAATCAGCCCCAGCATTTT.

This clonotype came up many times. The rearrangement links TRBV28 to TRBJ1-1; D gene unclear. Germline V gene lookup returns CDR1 MDHEN and CDR2 SYDVKM. V lost 6 bases and J lost 0, with 14 bases in between. The CDR3 totals 15 residues. Here the CDR3 reads CASSPPWRLNTEAFF. CDR3 DNA: TGTGCCAGCAGCCCCCCTTGGCGGTTGAACACTGAAGCTTTCTTT.

This clonotype was recorded many times. The chain combines TRBV13 with TRBJ1-3; D uncertain. Germline CDR1 and CDR2: PRHDT and FYEKMQ (reference sequence). This CDR3 is 14 amino acids long. V was trimmed by 3 bases and J by 0 bases, leaving 6 bases between them. CDR3 nucleotides: TGTGCCAGCAGCTTGGAGTCCTCTGGAAACACCATATATTTT. It translates to CASSLESSGNTIYF.

J is TRBJ2-7 and V is TRBV10-3; a possible D gene is TRBD2 (5 bases). The germline V gene has CDR1 ENHRY and CDR2 SYGVKD. There are 13 residues in the CDR3. Trimming took off 3 bases at V and 7 bases at J, with 13 bases between the two ends. CDR3 loop: CAISDPDPGEQYF. As DNA, the CDR3 is TGTGCCATCAGTGACCCCGACCCGGGGGAGCAGTACTTC.

There are many counts of this clonotype. The chain is built from TRBV7-9 and TRBJ1-4; tentatively, D is TRBD1 (5 bases). Trimming stripped 6 bases from V and 8 bases from J, with 13 bases between. Looked up from germline, CDR1 is SEHNR and CDR2 is FQNEAQ (reference sequence). There are 13 residues in the CDR3. The CDR3 region is CASRDYGGEKLFF. DNA for the CDR3: TGTGCCAGCAGAGACTACGGGGGAGAAAAACTGTTTTTT. Together with reference TRBV7-9 and TRBJ1-4, the CDR3 gives the full variable domain: DTGVSQNPRHKITKRGQNVTFRCDPISEHNRLYWYRQTLGQGPEFLTYFQNEAQLEKSRLLSDRFSAERPKGSFSTLEIQRTEQGDSAMYLCASRDYGGEKLFFGSGTQLSVL.

The chain recombines TRBV6-6 with TRBJ2-5; 9 bases are a match to TRBD2. The junction had 3 bases not matched to a gene; V was cut back by 0 bases and J by 4 bases. Per germline, CDR1 MNHNY and CDR2 SVGAGI (reference sequence). The CDR3 runs to 15 residues. CDR3 sequence: CASSYSGTSRETQYF. CDR3 nucleotide sequence: TGTGCCAGCAGTTACTCGGGGACTAGCAGAGAGACCCAGTACTTC.

This clonotype was seen many times. The rearrangement joins TRBV5-1 to TRBJ1-1, with a weak D call TRBD1 (6 bases). The CDR3 runs 14 residues. V was clipped by 4 bases and J by 3 bases, with 13 bases between them. Germline CDR1 SGHRS, CDR2 YFSETQ. CDR3 coding DNA: TGCGCCAGCAGCGTACAGGGCGGGGACACTGAAGCTTTCTTT. Its protein is CASSVQGGDTEAFF.

At least ten counts were recorded for this clonotype. The chain combines TRBV5-1 with TRBJ1-6; 8 nucleotides align to TRBD1. With 3 bases clipped from V and 10 bases from J, the junction kept 6 bases outside the gene matches. This CDR3 contains 14 residues. The germline gives CDR1 SGHRS, CDR2 YFSETQ. CDR3 sequence: CASSSDREGSPLHF. The CDR3 region has the DNA TGCGCCAGCAGCTCGGACAGGGAGGGCTCACCCCTCCACTTT. Based on the CDR3 plus reference TRBV5-1 and TRBJ1-6, the full variable domain is KAGVTQTPRYLIKTRGQQVTLSCSPISGHRSVSWYQQTPGQGLQFLFEYFSETQRNKGNFPGRFSGRQFSNSRSEMNVSTLELGDSALYLCASSSDREGSPLHFGNGTRLTVT.

A few counts support this clonotype. J is TRBJ2-5 and V is TRBV28; 7 bases are a match to TRBD1. CDR3 length: 14 amino acids. Germline V gene sequence: CDR1 MDHEN, CDR2 SYDVKM. V dropped 5 bases and J dropped 5; count of bases not matched to a gene: 8. The CDR3 sequence is CASSPPRGSETQYF. CDR3 in DNA: TGTGCCAGCAGTCCCCCCAGGGGGAGTGAGACCCAGTACTTC.

This clonotype has only a few counts. The chain has TRBV24-1 and TRBJ2-7; D perhaps matches TRBD1 (5 bases). V dropped 1 base and J dropped 0 bases, with 9 bases sitting between them. The length of the CDR3 is 15 residues. CDR1 is KGHDR, CDR2 SFDVKD, per germline. The CDR3 loop is CATSDFQGFSYEQYF. The CDR3 region has the DNA TGTGCCACCAGTGATTTTCAGGGTTTCTCCTACGAGCAGTACTTC.

This clonotype was counted between two and nine times. The genes are TRBV20-1 and TRBJ2-3; D unresolved. The CDR3 is made up of 12 amino acids. V was clipped by 1 base and J by 5 bases, with 7 bases between them. Germline-derived CDR1 and CDR2 are DFQATT and SNEGSKA (reference sequence). The DNA for the CDR3 is TGCAGTGCTAGAGTCAGGAGAGATACGCAGTATTTT. Its translation: CSARVRRDTQYF.

The chain recombines TRBV12-3 or TRBV12-4 with TRBJ2-5; D possibly corresponds to TRBD2 (6 bases). This CDR3 is built from 12 residues. The V gene lost 10 bases and the J gene lost 4 bases, with 13 bases spanning the gap. The CDR3 reads CATGRLGETQYF. In nucleotides, the CDR3 is TGTGCCACCGGAAGACTAGGAGAGACCCAGTACTTC.

At least ten counts were recorded for this clonotype. CDR3 in DNA: TGTGCCAGCAGTCGGGACAGCTCGAATGGCTACACCTTC. It codes for CASSRDSSNGYTF. The rearrangement uses TRBV5-5 and TRBJ1-2; 7 positions match TRBD1. Per germline, CDR1 SGHKS and CDR2 YYEKEE (reference sequence). The CDR3 is 13 amino acids. Trimming cost V 5 bases and J 6 bases; bases outside gene matches: 7.

The chain combines TRBV9 with TRBJ2-2; 9 bases align to TRBD1. The CDR3 contains 17 residues. The germline V gene has CDR1 SGDLS and CDR2 YYNGEE. Trimming removed 3 bases from V and 4 bases from J; junction bases left unmatched: 10. CDR3 nucleotide sequence: TGTGCCAGCAGCGCAACCGGGACAGGGTATGGCACCGGGGAGCTGTTTTTT. Residues: CASSATGTGYGTGELFF.

This clonotype showed up many times. The V and J genes are TRBV30 and TRBJ1-6, with D unresolved. The CDR3 totals 12 residues. Germline V gene sequence: CDR1 GTSNPN, CDR2 SVGIG (reference sequence). V gave up 1 base and J gave up 12 bases, with 10 bases separating them. CDR3 protein: CAWSASRLPLHF. The CDR3 region has the DNA TGTGCCTGGAGTGCTTCGAGATTACCCCTCCACTTT.

There are many counts of this clonotype. The chain has TRBV5-1 and TRBJ1-1, with D perhaps TRBD1 (5 bases). V lost 1 base and J lost 0, with 16 bases in between. Germline CDR1 reads SGHRS; CDR2 reads YFSETQ. This CDR3 contains 17 residues. The CDR3 here is CASSLWISGTLNTEAFF. As DNA, the CDR3 is TGCGCCAGCAGCTTGTGGATCTCCGGGACCCTGAACACTGAAGCTTTCTTT.

This clonotype was seen at least ten times. The chain uses TRBV5-1 and TRBJ2-7, with unresolved D. V was pared by 0 bases and J by 2 bases, with 12 bases between. Germline loops: CDR1 SGHRS, CDR2 YFSETQ. CDR3 length equals 15 residues. This CDR3 reads CASSLAGGPTYEQYF. CDR3 coding DNA: TGCGCCAGCAGCTTGGCCGGCGGACCTACCTACGAGCAGTACTTC.

This chain uses TRBV28 with TRBJ2-1; 11 nucleotides line up with TRBD1. The CDR3 is 15 amino acids. CDR1 MDHEN and CDR2 SYDVKM come from the germline V gene. V lost 5 bases and J lost 7; bases outside the gene matches: 7. The CDR3 loop reads CASSEDRGLINEQFF. The CDR3 region has the DNA TGTGCCAGCAGTGAGGACAGGGGGCTTATAAATGAGCAGTTCTTC.

There are a few counts of this clonotype. The genes are TRBV6-4 and TRBJ1-1, with D perhaps TRBD1 (6 bases). V lost 3 bases and J 3 bases, leaving 14 bases between the germline ends. The V gene's germline CDR1 is MRHNA and CDR2 SNTAGT. The CDR3 loop spans 15 amino acids. This CDR3 is CASSESTGTYTEAFF. The CDR3 DNA sequence: TGTGCCAGCAGTGAGTCCACAGGGACTTACACTGAAGCTTTCTTT.

This clonotype appeared many times. V gene TRBV19 combines with J gene TRBJ1-1, with D hard to call. Trimming left V 4 bases short and J 0 bases short, with 12 bases between. This CDR3 comprises 15 residues. The germline V gene has CDR1 LNHDA and CDR2 SQIVND (reference sequence). CDR3 protein: CASSTLGVMNTEAFF. The CDR3 nucleotides read TGTGCCAGTAGTACCTTAGGTGTCATGAACACTGAAGCTTTCTTT.